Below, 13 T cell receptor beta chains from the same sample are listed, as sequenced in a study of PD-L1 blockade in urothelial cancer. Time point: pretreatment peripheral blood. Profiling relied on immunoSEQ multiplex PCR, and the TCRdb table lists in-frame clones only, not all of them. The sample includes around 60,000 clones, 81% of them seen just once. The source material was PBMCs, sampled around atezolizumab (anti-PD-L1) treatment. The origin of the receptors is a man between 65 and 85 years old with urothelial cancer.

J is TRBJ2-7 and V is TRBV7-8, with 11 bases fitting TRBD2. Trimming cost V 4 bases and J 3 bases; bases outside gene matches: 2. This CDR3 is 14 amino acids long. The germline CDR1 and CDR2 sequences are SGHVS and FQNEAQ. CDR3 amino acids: CASSSSGRIYEQYF. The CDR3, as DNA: TGTGCCAGCAGCTCTAGCGGGAGGATCTACGAGCAGTACTTC.

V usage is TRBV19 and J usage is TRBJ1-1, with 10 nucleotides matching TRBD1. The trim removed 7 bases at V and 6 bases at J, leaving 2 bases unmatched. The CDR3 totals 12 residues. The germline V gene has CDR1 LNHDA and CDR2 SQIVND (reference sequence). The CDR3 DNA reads TGTGCCAGTAAGGGGACAGGGGCTGAAGCTTTCTTT. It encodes CASKGTGAEAFF.

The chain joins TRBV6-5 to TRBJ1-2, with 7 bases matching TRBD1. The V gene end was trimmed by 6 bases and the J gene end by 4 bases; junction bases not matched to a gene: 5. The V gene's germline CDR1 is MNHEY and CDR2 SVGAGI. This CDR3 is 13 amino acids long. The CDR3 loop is CASSSDRVYGYTF. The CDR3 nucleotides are TGTGCCAGCAGCAGTGACAGGGTCTATGGCTACACCTTC.

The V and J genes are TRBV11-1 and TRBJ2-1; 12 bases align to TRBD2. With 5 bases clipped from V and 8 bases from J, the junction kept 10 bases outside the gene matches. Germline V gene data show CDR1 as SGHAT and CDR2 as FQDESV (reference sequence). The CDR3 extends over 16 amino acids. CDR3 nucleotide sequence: TGTGCCAGCAGCCGGGGACTAGCGGGTTCGTTGGATGAGCAGTTCTTC. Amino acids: CASSRGLAGSLDEQFF. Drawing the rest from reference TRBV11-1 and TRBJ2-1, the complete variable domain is EAEVAQSPRYKITEKSQAVAFWCDPISGHATLYWYRQILGQGPELLVQFQDESVVDDSQLPKDRFSAERLKGVDSTLKIQPAELGDSAMYLCASSRGLAGSLDEQFFGPGTRLTVL.

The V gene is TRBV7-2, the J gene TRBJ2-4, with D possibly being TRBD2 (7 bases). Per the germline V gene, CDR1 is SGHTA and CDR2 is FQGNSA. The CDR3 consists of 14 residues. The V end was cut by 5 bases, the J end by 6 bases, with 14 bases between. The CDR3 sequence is CASSPRGGVNIQYF. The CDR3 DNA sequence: TGTGCCAGCAGCCCGAGAGGGGGGGTAAACATTCAGTACTTC.

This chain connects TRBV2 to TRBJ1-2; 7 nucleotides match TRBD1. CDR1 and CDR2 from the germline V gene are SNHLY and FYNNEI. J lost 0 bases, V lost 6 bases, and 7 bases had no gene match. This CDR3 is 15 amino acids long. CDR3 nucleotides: TGTGCCAGCAGCACCGACAGGGCAACTAACTATGGCTACACCTTC. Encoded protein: CASSTDRATNYGYTF.

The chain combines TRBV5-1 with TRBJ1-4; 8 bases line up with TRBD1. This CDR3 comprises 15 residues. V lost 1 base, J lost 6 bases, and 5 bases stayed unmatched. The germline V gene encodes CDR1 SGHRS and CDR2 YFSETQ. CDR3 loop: CASSLRAGGDEKLFF. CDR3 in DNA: TGCGCCAGCAGCTTGAGGGCAGGGGGCGATGAAAAACTGTTTTTT.

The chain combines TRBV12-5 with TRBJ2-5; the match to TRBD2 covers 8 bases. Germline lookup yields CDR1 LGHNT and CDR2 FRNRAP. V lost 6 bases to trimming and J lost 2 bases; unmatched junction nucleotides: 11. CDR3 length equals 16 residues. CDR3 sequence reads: CASGRAGAPTQETQYF. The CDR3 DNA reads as TGTGCTAGTGGAAGAGCGGGGGCCCCCACTCAAGAGACCCAGTACTTC. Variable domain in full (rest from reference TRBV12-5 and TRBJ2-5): DARVTQTPRHKVTEMGQEVTMRCQPILGHNTVFWYRQTMMQGLELLAYFRNRAPLDDSGMPKDRFSAEMPDATLATLKIQPSEPRDSAVYFCASGRAGAPTQETQYFGPGTRLLVL.

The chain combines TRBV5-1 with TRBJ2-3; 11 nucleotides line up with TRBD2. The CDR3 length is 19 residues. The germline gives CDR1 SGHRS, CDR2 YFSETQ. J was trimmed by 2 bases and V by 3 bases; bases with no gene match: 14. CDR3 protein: CASSSPGLAANLPTDTQYF. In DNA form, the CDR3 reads TGCGCCAGCAGCTCGCCGGGACTAGCGGCTAATTTGCCCACAGATACGCAGTATTTT.

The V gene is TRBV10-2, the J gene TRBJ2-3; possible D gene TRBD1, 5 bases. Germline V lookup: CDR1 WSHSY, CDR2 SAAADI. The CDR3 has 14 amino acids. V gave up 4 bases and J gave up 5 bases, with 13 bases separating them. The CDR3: CASSAQGPEDTQYF. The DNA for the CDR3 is TGCGCCAGCAGTGCCCAGGGTCCAGAAGATACGCAGTATTTT.

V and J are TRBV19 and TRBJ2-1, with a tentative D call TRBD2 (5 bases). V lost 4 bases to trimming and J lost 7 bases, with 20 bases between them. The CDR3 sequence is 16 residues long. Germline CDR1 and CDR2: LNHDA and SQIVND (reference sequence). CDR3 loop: CASSTPFAGRGNEQFF. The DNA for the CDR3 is TGTGCCAGTAGTACCCCATTCGCGGGCCGAGGGAATGAGCAGTTCTTC.

CDR3: CAINRDDTDTQYF. The CDR3 DNA reads TGTGCCATCAACAGGGATGACACAGATACGCAGTATTTT. The chain recombines TRBV10-3 with TRBJ2-3; the D gene is possibly TRBD1 (6 bases). Germline-derived CDR1 and CDR2 are ENHRY and SYGVKD. The CDR3 has 13 amino acids. V was shortened by 7 bases and J by 2 bases, with 10 bases between the two germline ends.

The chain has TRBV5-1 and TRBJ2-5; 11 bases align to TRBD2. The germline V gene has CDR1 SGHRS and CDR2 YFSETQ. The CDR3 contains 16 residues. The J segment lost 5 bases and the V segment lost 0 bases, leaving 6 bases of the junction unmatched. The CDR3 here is CASSLGLAGRGETQYF. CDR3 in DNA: TGCGCCAGCAGCTTGGGACTAGCGGGAAGGGGGGAGACCCAGTACTTC. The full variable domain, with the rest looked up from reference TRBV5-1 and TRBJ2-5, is KAGVTQTPRYLIKTRGQQVTLSCSPISGHRSVSWYQQTPGQGLQFLFEYFSETQRNKGNFPGRFSGRQFSNSRSEMNVSTLELGDSALYLCASSLGLAGRGETQYFGPGTRLLVL.